The clone carrying this TCR beta chain is categorized as medium-sized. Its cognate antigen is unknown. CDR3 length equals 14 residues. Trimming removed 3 bases from V and 7 bases from J; junction bases left unmatched: 7. These data belong to a study of T-cell memory formation after mild COVID-19. For the study at large: For the most part, TCR clusters were specific to one donor. Study-wide results and limits: Pre-infection memory carried some responding clones, suggesting that cross-reactive memory joined.

From the 5' RACE reads, TCRdb called clonotypes with MiXCR, one entry per CDR3 protein. This table holds about 100,000 distinct CDR3 sequences, approximately 12% found once. The chain carries TRBV12-3 or TRBV12-4 and TRBJ2-7; 9 nucleotides align to TRBD2. This receptor was identified in a man aged 18 to 30 who had mild COVID-19 (a few samples of this study predate the infection). Cell type and time point are not known. The sequenced sample consisted of PBMCs or a T cell subset sorted from them (not recorded which). This CDR3 reads CASSFGGGAGEQYF. CDR3 DNA sequence: TGTGCCAGCAGTTTTGGCGGGGGGGCCGGTGAGCAGTACTTC.